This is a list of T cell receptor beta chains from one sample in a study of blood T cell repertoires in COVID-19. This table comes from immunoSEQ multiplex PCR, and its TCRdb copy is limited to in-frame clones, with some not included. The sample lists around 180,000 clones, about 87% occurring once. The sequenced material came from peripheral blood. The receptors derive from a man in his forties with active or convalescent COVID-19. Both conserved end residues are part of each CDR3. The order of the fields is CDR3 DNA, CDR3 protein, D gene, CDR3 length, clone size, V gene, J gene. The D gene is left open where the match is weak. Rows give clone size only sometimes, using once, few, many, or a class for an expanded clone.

cdr3_nt: TGTGCCAGCAGCGCCCGGGACAGGGGTAGAAATCCCTACGAGCAGTACTTC
cdr3_aa: CASSARDRGRNPYEQYF
d_call: -
cdr3_length: 17
clone_size: -
v_call: TRBV21-1
j_call: TRBJ2-7

cdr3_nt: TGCGCCAGCAGCCAGCCACTAGCGGGGGAGACCCAGTACTTC
cdr3_aa: CASSQPLAGETQYF
d_call: TRBD2
cdr3_length: 14
clone_size: -
v_call: TRBV4-1
j_call: TRBJ2-5

cdr3_nt: TGTGCCAGCAGCCAAGTTATCCAAGAGACCCAGTACTTC
cdr3_aa: CASSQVIQETQYF
d_call: -
cdr3_length: 13
clone_size: -
v_call: TRBV4-2
j_call: TRBJ2-5

cdr3_nt: TGCGCCAGCAGCCAAGATTTATCTTCACCCCTCCACTTT
cdr3_aa: CASSQDLSSPLHF
d_call: -
cdr3_length: 13
clone_size: few
v_call: TRBV4-3
j_call: TRBJ1-6

cdr3_nt: TGCGCCAGCAGCCAAGATGGGGGGGTAGTATCAGATACGCAGTATTTT
cdr3_aa: CASSQDGGVVSDTQYF
d_call: TRBD2
cdr3_length: 16
clone_size: -
v_call: TRBV4-3
j_call: TRBJ2-3

cdr3_nt: TGTGCCAGCAGCTCGCCCCCCAGGGGTCGAGGGGACACTGAAGCTTTCTTT
cdr3_aa: CASSSPPRGRGDTEAFF
d_call: -
cdr3_length: 17
clone_size: -
v_call: TRBV5-6
j_call: TRBJ1-1

cdr3_nt: TGTGCCAGCAGTTACTCGCCGGGAGGCTACAATGAGCAGTTCTTC
cdr3_aa: CASSYSPGGYNEQFF
d_call: TRBD2
cdr3_length: 15
clone_size: -
v_call: TRBV6-6
j_call: TRBJ2-1

cdr3_nt: TGTGCCAGCAGCCTCCGGACTAGCTCTAGCACAGATACGCAGTATTTT
cdr3_aa: CASSLRTSSSTDTQYF
d_call: TRBD2
cdr3_length: 16
clone_size: -
v_call: TRBV11-3
j_call: TRBJ2-3

cdr3_nt: TGTGCCAGTCGTGACAGCTACAATGAGCAGTTCTTC
cdr3_aa: CASRDSYNEQFF
d_call: -
cdr3_length: 12
clone_size: -
v_call: TRBV6-5
j_call: TRBJ2-1

cdr3_nt: TGTGCCAGCAGTTACGGGACAGGGCCTCATTCACCCCTCCACTTT
cdr3_aa: CASSYGTGPHSPLHF
d_call: TRBD1
cdr3_length: 15
clone_size: -
v_call: TRBV6-5
j_call: TRBJ1-6

cdr3_nt: TGTGCCAGCAGGGTTAGGACAGCCAGCAATCAGCCCCAGCATTTT
cdr3_aa: CASRVRTASNQPQHF
d_call: -
cdr3_length: 15
clone_size: -
v_call: TRBV6-5
j_call: TRBJ1-5

cdr3_nt: TGTGCCTGGAGTCTGCTAAGCAATCAGCCCCAGCATTTT
cdr3_aa: CAWSLLSNQPQHF
d_call: -
cdr3_length: 13
clone_size: -
v_call: TRBV30
j_call: TRBJ1-5

cdr3_nt: TGTGCCAGCAGCTTAGAACGGGTCTCGGGCTACACCTTC
cdr3_aa: CASSLERVSGYTF
d_call: -
cdr3_length: 13
clone_size: -
v_call: TRBV11-2
j_call: TRBJ1-2

cdr3_nt: TGTGCCTGGAGTAACCGGGACAGGCGGGATGAAAAACTGTTTTTT
cdr3_aa: CAWSNRDRRDEKLFF
d_call: TRBD1
cdr3_length: 15
clone_size: -
v_call: TRBV30
j_call: TRBJ1-4

cdr3_nt: TGTGCCAGCAGCTTTCAGACAGGGAACACTGAAGCTTTCTTT
cdr3_aa: CASSFQTGNTEAFF
d_call: -
cdr3_length: 14
clone_size: -
v_call: TRBV11-1
j_call: TRBJ1-1

cdr3_nt: TGTGCCTGGAGTGGGGGACTCGAGCGCGAGCAGTACTTC
cdr3_aa: CAWSGGLEREQYF
d_call: -
cdr3_length: 13
clone_size: few
v_call: TRBV30
j_call: TRBJ2-7